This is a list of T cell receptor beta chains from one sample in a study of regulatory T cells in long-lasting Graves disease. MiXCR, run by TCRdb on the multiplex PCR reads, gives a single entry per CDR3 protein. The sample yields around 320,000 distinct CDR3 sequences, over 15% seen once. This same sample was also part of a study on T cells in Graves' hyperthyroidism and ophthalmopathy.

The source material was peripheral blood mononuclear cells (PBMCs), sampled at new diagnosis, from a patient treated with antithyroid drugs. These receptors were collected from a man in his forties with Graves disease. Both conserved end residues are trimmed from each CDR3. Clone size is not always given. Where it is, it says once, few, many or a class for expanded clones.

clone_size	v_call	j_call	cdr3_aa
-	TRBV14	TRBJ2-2	ASSRHRGTGELF
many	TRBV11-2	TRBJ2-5	ASSKGALAGTETQY
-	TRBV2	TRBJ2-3	ASSRFVGDTQY
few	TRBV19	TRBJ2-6	ASSILGIGANVLT
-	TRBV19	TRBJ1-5	ASSIPDRYSNQPQH
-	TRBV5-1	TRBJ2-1	ASSPLPESYNEQF
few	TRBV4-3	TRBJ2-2	ASSWTGQNTGELL
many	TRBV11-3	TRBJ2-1	ACRKGEDYNEQF
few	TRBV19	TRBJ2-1	ASRGLATSSYNEQF
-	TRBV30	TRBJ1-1	AWSQTGRTEAF
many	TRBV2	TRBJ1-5	ASSEGGGRNQPQH
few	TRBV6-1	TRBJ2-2	ASSARDRGRGGELF
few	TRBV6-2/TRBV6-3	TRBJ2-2	ASSYPRRGSGELF
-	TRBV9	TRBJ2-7	ASSVGLAGEYEQY
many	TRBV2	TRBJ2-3	ASSEAERGGSTDTQY
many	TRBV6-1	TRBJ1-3	ASSDSRSGNTIY
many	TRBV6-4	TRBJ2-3	ASSGQGAEDTQY
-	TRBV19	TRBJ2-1	ANDRGWDNEQF
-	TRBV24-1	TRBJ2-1	ATSDSPGQGANEQF
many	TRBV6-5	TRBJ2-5	ASSYSSGAPGETQY
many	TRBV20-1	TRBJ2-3	SAMRLSADTQY
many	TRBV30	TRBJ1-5	AWSVGQGYQPQH
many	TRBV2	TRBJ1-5	ASAEEGDQPQH
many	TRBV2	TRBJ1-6	ASSLTVNNSPLH
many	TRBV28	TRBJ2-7	ASRAGGLNSYEQY
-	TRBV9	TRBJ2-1	ASSVDTSGGADEQF
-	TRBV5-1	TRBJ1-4	ASSLIGMANEKLF
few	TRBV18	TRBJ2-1	ASSLTPGADEQF
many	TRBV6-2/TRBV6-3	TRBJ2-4	ASPPLSGGRDIQY
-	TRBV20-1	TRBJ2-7	SARPGTGASYEQY
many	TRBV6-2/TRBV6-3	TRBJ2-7	ASSYRNGLAGAHEQY
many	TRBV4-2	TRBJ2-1	ASSQDGGGAYNEQF
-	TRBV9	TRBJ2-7	ASSVASGNPYEQY
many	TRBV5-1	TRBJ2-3	ASSLVAGDTDTQY
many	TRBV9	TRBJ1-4	ASSATVYGEKLL
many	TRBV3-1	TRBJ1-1	ASSLRRENTEAF
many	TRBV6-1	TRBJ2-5	ASRPRTEQETQY
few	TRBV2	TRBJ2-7	ASSEVRGYEQY
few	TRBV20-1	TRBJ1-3	SARDSGGSGNTIY
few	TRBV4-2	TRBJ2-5	ASSQDWDRVETQY